The next 20 T cell receptor beta chains were all read from a single sample in a study of T cell responses to AZD1222 COVID-19 vaccine. This table comes from immunoSEQ multiplex PCR, and its TCRdb copy is limited to in-frame clones, with some not included. The data contain around 210,000 clones, about 94% of them singletons. The input for sequencing was peripheral blood, taken 28 days after the second dose of the MenACWY control vaccine. All receptors derive from an adult who received the MenACWY meningococcal vaccine as a control.

This chain joins TRBV28 and TRBJ2-5, with D maybe TRBD1 (6 bases). The germline gives CDR1 MDHEN, CDR2 SYDVKM. Trimming took 3 bases from V and 1 from J, leaving 9 bases between them. The CDR3 has 14 amino acids. The CDR3 sequence: CASSLTGGQETQYF. CDR3 sequence (DNA): TGTGCCAGCAGTTTGACAGGAGGCCAAGAGACCCAGTACTTC.

This rearrangement joins TRBV7-2 to TRBJ2-1; possibly TRBD1 or TRBD2 for D (6 bases each). This CDR3 is built from 13 residues. V was cut by 3 bases and J by 7 bases, with 10 bases left in between. Germline loops: CDR1 SGHTA, CDR2 FQGNSA. CDR3 loop: CASSFGGWNEQFF. As DNA, the CDR3 is TGTGCCAGCAGCTTCGGGGGCTGGAATGAGCAGTTCTTC.

V gene TRBV11-2 combines with J gene TRBJ2-7; TRBD2 is a possible D gene (5 bases). Germline loops: CDR1 SGHAT, CDR2 FQNNGV. Trimming stripped 1 base from V and 6 bases from J, with 13 bases between. CDR3 length equals 14 residues. CDR3 sequence reads: CASSLASTSAEQYF. In nucleotides, the CDR3 is TGTGCCAGCAGCTTAGCTAGCACGAGCGCCGAGCAGTACTTC.

The gene calls are TRBV9 and TRBJ2-2; D is possibly TRBD1 or TRBD2 (6 bases each). Germline assignment: CDR1 SGDLS and CDR2 YYNGEE. The V gene lost 3 bases and the J gene lost 4 bases, with 10 bases spanning the gap. This CDR3 spans 14 amino acids. The CDR3 protein is CASSEGEVTGELFF. The CDR3 nucleotides read TGTGCCAGCAGCGAGGGGGAGGTCACCGGGGAGCTGTTTTTT.

The CDR3 spells CASSQSWGLAGENPYNEQFF. The CDR3 coding sequence is TGTGCCAGCAGCCAGTCTTGGGGGCTAGCGGGAGAAAATCCTTACAATGAGCAGTTCTTC. The chain employs TRBV11-3 and TRBJ2-1, with 10 bases lining up with TRBD2. The length of the CDR3 is 20 residues. The V segment lost 5 bases and the J segment 4 bases; nucleotides outside the gene matches: 20. The germline CDR1 and CDR2 sequences are SGHNT and YENEEA.

The gene calls are TRBV10-3 and TRBJ2-5; D is possibly TRBD1 (7 bases). The CDR3 sequence is 15 residues long. CDR1 and CDR2 (germline): ENHRY, SYGVKD. Between the trimmed V and J ends, which lost 3 bases and 4 bases, there was a span of 15 bases. This CDR3 reads CAISELAGTVETQYF. The CDR3 region has the DNA TGTGCCATCAGTGAACTGGCGGGGACAGTAGAGACCCAGTACTTC.

The chain uses TRBV11-2 and TRBJ1-3; possible D gene TRBD1, 5 bases. V lost 2 bases, J lost 2 bases, and 10 bases lay in between. This CDR3 region has 15 residues. Germline V gives CDR1 SGHAT, CDR2 FQNNGV. CDR3 sequence: CASSLQGPPGNTIYF. The DNA for the CDR3 is TGTGCCAGCAGCTTACAGGGCCCGCCTGGAAACACCATATATTTT.

The genes are TRBV7-9 and TRBJ2-1; 9 bases agree with TRBD1. The CDR3 totals 14 residues. Trimming took 4 bases from V and 3 from J; bases not matched to a gene: 1. Germline CDR1 SEHNR, CDR2 FQNEAQ (reference sequence). CDR3: CASSSDRGYNEQFF. The CDR3 nucleotides read TGTGCCAGCAGCTCGGACAGGGGCTACAATGAGCAGTTCTTC.

This sequence joins TRBV15 and TRBJ1-1; D remains ambiguous. Per the germline V gene, CDR1 is LNHNV and CDR2 is YYDKDF (reference sequence). V lost 4 bases and J 0 bases, leaving 6 bases between the germline ends. The CDR3 is made up of 13 amino acids. DNA of the CDR3: TGTGCCACCAGCAAGTGGGTGAACACTGAAGCTTTCTTT. Its protein is CATSKWVNTEAFF.

This chain uses TRBV5-1 with TRBJ1-5; TRBD1 might be the D (6 bases). Germline CDR1 SGHRS, CDR2 YFSETQ. The CDR3 is 14 residues long. Trimming removed 2 bases at V and 6 bases at J, with 12 bases between. The CDR3 reads CASSLGQSGQPQHF. The DNA of the CDR3 is TGCGCCAGCAGCTTAGGACAGTCTGGTCAGCCCCAGCATTTT.

V usage is TRBV30 and J usage is TRBJ2-3; D not resolved. Germline CDR1 GTSNPN, CDR2 SVGIG (reference sequence). This CDR3 is built from 13 residues. V was trimmed by 5 bases and J by 4 bases, leaving 13 bases between them. CDR3: CAWERARSDTQYF. For the CDR3, the DNA is TGTGCCTGGGAACGGGCTCGATCAGATACGCAGTATTTT.

The chain joins TRBV7-9 to TRBJ2-7; 7 bases are shared with TRBD1. This CDR3 region has 15 residues. Trimming cost V 5 bases and J 3 bases; bases outside gene matches: 10. Germline CDR1 reads SEHNR; CDR2 reads FQNEAQ (reference sequence). For the CDR3, the DNA is TGTGCCAGCAGCGCGTCCCAGGGACAGCTCTACGAGCAGTACTTC. This translates into CASSASQGQLYEQYF.

The chain couples TRBV2 to TRBJ1-4; D may be TRBD1 (5 bases). This CDR3 has 13 residues. The germline V gene encodes CDR1 SNHLY and CDR2 FYNNEI. V shed 8 bases and J shed 4 bases, with 11 bases lying between them. In DNA, the CDR3 is TGTGCCAGCTTCGACAGAAGTAATGAAAAACTGTTTTTT. Protein: CASFDRSNEKLFF.

The chain links TRBV11-2 to TRBJ2-7; D remains unclear. The V gene's germline CDR1 is SGHAT and CDR2 FQNNGV. This CDR3 comprises 14 residues. Between the trimmed V and J ends, which lost 5 bases and 3 bases, there was a span of 14 bases. The DNA of the CDR3 is TGTGCCAGCAGCCCACGGGCCTCAAACTACGAGCAGTACTTC. It specifies CASSPRASNYEQYF.

V usage is TRBV4-2 and J usage is TRBJ1-4; 7 nucleotides match TRBD1. Germline lookup yields CDR1 LGHNA and CDR2 YNFKEQ. The ends lost 6 bases at V and 7 bases at J; junction bases unmatched: 5. The CDR3 has 13 amino acids. The DNA for the CDR3 is TGTGCCAGCAGGGGACAGATGGGTGAAAAACTGTTTTTT. Amino acid sequence: CASRGQMGEKLFF.

The chain recombines TRBV27 with TRBJ2-1; TRBD2 aligns across 9 bases. The CDR3 spans 14 residues. CDR1 MNHEY and CDR2 SMNVEV come from the germline V gene (reference sequence). After removal of 6 bases from V and 7 bases from J, the junction contained 7 bases not matched to a gene. The CDR3 sequence: CASSLAGWRNEQFF. The CDR3 coding sequence is TGTGCCAGCAGCCTAGCGGGATGGCGGAATGAGCAGTTCTTC.

The chain has TRBV28 and TRBJ1-3; possible D gene TRBD1, 5 bases. Germline CDR1 and CDR2: MDHEN and SYDVKM. The CDR3 loop spans 16 amino acids. V lost 2 bases, J lost 1 base, and 12 bases lay in between. CDR3 amino acids: CASSLTGTESGNTIYF. Written as DNA, the CDR3 is TGTGCCAGCAGTTTAACCGGGACGGAATCTGGAAACACCATATATTTT. Variable domain in full (rest from reference TRBV28 and TRBJ1-3): DVKVTQSSRYLVKRTGEKVFLECVQDMDHENMFWYRQDPGLGLRLIYFSYDVKMKEKGDIPEGYSVSREKKERFSLILESASTNQTSMYLCASSLTGTESGNTIYFGEGSWLTVV.

This rearrangement joins TRBV6-2 or TRBV6-3 to TRBJ2-2; TRBD2 agrees at 11 bases. The CDR3 runs 17 residues. With 0 bases clipped from V and 5 bases from J, the junction kept 5 bases outside the gene matches. Germline V CDR1 and CDR2: MNHEY, SVGEGT. CDR3 nucleotide sequence: TGTGCCAGCAGTTACTCCGAGCTAGCGGGGGGAACCGGGGAGCTGTTTTTT. Translation: CASSYSELAGGTGELFF.

This chain uses TRBV6-5 with TRBJ1-1; tentative D call: TRBD1 (5 bases). This CDR3 is 12 amino acids long. Germline values: CDR1 MNHEY, CDR2 SVGAGI. V lost 11 bases and J lost 0, with 10 bases in between. CDR3 DNA sequence: TGTGCCTGCAACAGGCTGAACACTGAAGCTTTCTTT. Its protein is CACNRLNTEAFF.

This clone occurred once. This CDR3 reads CASSERTGQWSSPLHF. The CDR3 nucleotides are TGTGCCAGCAGTGAAAGGACAGGCCAATGGTCGTCACCCCTCCACTTT. The chain links TRBV6-1 to TRBJ1-6, with 7 bases identical to TRBD1. The CDR3 runs 16 residues. V gave up 2 bases and J gave up 10 bases; unmatched junction bases: 11. The germline V gene encodes CDR1 MNHNS and CDR2 SASEGT.